This T cell receptor (beta chain) was sequenced in a study of shared clonotypes between healthy human individuals. Assay used: immunoSEQ multiplex PCR; TCRdb lists only in-frame clones, some missing. Of approximately 2.4 million clones in the sample, approximately 94% were seen once. Trimming cost V 2 bases and J 2 bases; bases outside gene matches: 6. Germline lookup yields CDR1 SGHNT and CDR2 YYREEE (reference sequence). The CDR3 is 15 amino acids. Each sample came from a Caucasian adult donor living in Nashville, Tennessee. The specimen was naive CD4+ T cells sorted from blood. Subset noted: CD45RA+ positively selected. This clonotype originated in a man younger than 30 in good health. V is TRBV5-4 and J is TRBJ2-7, with 8 bases matching TRBD1. The CDR3 nucleotides read TGTGCCAGCAGCTTATGGGACAGGATGGCCTACGAGCAGTACTTC. Encoded protein: CASSLWDRMAYEQYF.